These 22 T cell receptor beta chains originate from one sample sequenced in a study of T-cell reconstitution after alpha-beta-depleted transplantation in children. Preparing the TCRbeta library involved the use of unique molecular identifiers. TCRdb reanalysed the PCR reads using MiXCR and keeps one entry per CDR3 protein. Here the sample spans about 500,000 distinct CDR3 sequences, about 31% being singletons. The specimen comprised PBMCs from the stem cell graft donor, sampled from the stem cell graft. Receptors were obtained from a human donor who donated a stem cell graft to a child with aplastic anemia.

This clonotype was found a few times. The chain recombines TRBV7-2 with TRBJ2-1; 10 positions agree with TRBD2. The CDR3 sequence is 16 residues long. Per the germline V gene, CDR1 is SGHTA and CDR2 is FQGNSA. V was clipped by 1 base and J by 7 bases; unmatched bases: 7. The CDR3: CASSLGAAGGGNEQFF. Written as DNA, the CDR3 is TGTGCCAGCAGCTTAGGGGCAGCGGGAGGGGGAAATGAGCAGTTCTTC.

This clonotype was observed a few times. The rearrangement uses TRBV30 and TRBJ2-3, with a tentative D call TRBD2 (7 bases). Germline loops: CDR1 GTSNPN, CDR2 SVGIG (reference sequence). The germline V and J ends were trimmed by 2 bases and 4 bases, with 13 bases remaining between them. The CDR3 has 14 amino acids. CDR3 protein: CAWSRTGGADTQYF. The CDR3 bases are TGTGCCTGGAGTCGCACGGGGGGCGCAGATACGCAGTATTTT.

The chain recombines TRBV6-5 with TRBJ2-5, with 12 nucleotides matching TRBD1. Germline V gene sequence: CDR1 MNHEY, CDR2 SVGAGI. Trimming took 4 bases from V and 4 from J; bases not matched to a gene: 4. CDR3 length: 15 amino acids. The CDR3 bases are TGTGCCAGCAGTTCCCAGGGACAGGGGGCAGAGACCCAGTACTTC. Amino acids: CASSSQGQGAETQYF.

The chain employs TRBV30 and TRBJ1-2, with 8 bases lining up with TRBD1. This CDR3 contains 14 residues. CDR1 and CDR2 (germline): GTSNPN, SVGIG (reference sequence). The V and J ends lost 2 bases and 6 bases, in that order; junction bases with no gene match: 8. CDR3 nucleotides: TGTGCCTGGAGTTTCTTCGAGACAGGGGATGGCTACACCTTC. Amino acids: CAWSFFETGDGYTF.

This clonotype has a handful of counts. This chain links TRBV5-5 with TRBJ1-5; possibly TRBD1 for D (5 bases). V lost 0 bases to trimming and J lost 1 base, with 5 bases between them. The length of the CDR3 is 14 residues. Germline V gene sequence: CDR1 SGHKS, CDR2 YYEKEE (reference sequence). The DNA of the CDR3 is TGTGCCAGCAGCTTGGAGGGGAGCAATCAGCCCCAGCATTTT. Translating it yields CASSLEGSNQPQHF.

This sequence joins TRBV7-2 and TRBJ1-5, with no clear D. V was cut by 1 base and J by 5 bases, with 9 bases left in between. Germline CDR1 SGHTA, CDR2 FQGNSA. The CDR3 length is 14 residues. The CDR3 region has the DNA TGTGCCAGCAGCTTAGATCCTTCCTATCAGCCCCAGCATTTT. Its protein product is CASSLDPSYQPQHF.

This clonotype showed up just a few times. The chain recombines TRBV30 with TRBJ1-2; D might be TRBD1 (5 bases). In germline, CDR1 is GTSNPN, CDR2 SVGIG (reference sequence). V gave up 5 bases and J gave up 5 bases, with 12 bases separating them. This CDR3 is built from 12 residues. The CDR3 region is CAWSGTQYGYTF. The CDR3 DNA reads TGTGCCTGGTCCGGGACCCAATATGGCTACACCTTC. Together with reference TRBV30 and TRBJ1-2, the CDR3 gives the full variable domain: SQTIHQWPATLVQPVGSPLSLECTVEGTSNPNLYWYRQAAGRGLQLLFYSVGIGQISSEVPQNLSASRPQDRQFILSSKKLLLSDSGFYLCAWSGTQYGYTFGSGTRLTVV.

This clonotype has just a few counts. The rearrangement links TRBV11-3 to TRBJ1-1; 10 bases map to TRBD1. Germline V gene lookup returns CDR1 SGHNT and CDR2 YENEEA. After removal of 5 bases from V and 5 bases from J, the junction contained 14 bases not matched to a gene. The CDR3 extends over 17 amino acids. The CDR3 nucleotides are TGTGCCAGCAGCCTATCGATGGGACAGGGGCCCCGAACTGAAGCTTTCTTT. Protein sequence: CASSLSMGQGPRTEAFF.

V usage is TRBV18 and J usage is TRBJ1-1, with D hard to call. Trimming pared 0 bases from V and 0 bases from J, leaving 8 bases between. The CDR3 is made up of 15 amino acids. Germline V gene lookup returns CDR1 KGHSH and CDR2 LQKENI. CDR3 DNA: TGTGCCAGCTCACCACCGGAGGTCATGAACACTGAAGCTTTCTTT. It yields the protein CASSPPEVMNTEAFF.

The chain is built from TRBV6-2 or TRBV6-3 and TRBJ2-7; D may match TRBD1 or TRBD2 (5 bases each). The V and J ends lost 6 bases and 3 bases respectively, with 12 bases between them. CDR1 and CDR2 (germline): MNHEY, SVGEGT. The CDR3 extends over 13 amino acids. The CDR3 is CASSLGRNYEQYV. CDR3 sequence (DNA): TGTGCCAGCAGCTTGGGACGGAACTACGAGCAGTACGTC.

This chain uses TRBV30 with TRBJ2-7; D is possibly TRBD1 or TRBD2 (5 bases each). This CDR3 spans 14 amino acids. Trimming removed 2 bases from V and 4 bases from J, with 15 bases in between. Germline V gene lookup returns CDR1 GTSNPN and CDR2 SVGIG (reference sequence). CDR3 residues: CAWSRDGAGYEQYV. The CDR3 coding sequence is TGTGCCTGGAGTCGGGACGGGGCTGGGTACGAGCAGTACGTC.

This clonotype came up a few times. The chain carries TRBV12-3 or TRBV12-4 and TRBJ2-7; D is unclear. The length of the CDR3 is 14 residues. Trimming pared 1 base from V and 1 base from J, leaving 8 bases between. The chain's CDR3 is CASSLVVGSYEQYF. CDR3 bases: TGTGCCAGCAGTTTAGTCGTCGGATCCTACGAGCAGTACTTC.

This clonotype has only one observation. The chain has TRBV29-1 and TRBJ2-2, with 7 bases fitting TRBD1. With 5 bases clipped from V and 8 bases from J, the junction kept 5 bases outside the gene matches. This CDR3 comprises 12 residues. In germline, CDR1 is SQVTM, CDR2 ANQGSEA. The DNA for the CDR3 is TGCAGCGTTCCCGGGACAGCTGGGGAGCTGTTTTTT. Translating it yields CSVPGTAGELFF.

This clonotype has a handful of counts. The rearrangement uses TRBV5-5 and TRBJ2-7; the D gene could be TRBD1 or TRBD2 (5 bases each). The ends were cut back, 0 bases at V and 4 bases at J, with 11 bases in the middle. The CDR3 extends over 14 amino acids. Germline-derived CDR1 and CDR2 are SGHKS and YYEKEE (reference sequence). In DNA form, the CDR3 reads TGTGCCAGCAGCTTGGCCCCAGGGAGTTACGAGCAGTACTTC. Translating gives CASSLAPGSYEQYF.

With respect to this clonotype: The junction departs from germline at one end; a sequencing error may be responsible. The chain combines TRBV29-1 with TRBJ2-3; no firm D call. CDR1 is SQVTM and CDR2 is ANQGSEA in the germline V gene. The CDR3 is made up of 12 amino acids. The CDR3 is CSVENWGSSAHF. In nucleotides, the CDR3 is TGCAGCGTTGAAAATTGGGGTTCTTCTGCCCATTTT.

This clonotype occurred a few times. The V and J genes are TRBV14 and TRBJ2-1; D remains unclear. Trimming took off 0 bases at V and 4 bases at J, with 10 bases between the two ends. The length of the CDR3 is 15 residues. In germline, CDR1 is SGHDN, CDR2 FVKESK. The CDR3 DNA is TGTGCCAGCAGCCAAGATCAGCCTTATTACAATGAGCAGTTCTTC. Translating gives CASSQDQPYYNEQFF. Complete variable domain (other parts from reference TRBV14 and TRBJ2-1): EAGVTQFPSHSVIEKGQTVTLRCDPISGHDNLYWYRRVMGKEIKFLLHFVKESKQDESGMPNNRFLAERTGGTYSTLKVQPAELEDSGVYFCASSQDQPYYNEQFFGPGTRLTVL.

The CDR3 sequence is CASSLEARLGLETQYF. In nucleotides, the CDR3 is TGCGCCAGCAGCTTGGAGGCCAGGTTAGGACTGGAGACCCAGTACTTC. The rearrangement uses TRBV5-1 and TRBJ2-5, with D possibly matching TRBD2 (5 bases). There are 16 residues in the CDR3. Germline lookup yields CDR1 SGHRS and CDR2 YFSETQ. The V and J ends lost 0 bases and 5 bases respectively, with 17 bases between them.

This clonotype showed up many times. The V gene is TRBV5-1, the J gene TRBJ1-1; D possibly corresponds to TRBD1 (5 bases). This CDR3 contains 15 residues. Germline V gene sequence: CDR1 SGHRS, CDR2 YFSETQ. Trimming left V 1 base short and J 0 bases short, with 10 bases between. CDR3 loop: CASSLQGGMNTEAFF. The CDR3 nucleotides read TGCGCCAGCAGCTTGCAGGGTGGGATGAACACTGAAGCTTTCTTT.

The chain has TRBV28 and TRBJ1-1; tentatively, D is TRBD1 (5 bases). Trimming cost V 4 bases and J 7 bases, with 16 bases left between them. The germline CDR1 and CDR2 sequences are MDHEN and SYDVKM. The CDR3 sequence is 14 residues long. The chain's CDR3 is CASSSQGLEHEAFF. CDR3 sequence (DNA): TGTGCCAGCAGTTCTCAGGGCCTGGAACATGAAGCTTTCTTT.

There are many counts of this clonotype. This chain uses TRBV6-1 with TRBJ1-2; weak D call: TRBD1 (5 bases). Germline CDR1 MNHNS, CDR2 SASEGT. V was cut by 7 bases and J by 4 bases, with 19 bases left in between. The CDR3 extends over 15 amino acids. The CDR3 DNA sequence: TGTGCCAGCATCCCCGGGGGACGGAACCTCTATGGCTACACCTTC. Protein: CASIPGGRNLYGYTF.

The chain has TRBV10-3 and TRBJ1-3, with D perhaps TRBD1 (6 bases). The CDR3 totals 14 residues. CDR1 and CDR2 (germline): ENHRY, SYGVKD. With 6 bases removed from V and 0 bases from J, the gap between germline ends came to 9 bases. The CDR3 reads CAIRGQFSGNTIYF. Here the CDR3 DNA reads TGTGCCATCAGAGGACAGTTCTCTGGAAACACCATATATTTT.

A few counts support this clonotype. The CDR3 here is CASSVEGSTGELFF. The CDR3 coding sequence is TGTGCCAGCAGCGTAGAAGGTAGCACCGGGGAGCTGTTTTTT. The chain couples TRBV9 to TRBJ2-2; no reliable D call. The CDR3 has 14 residues. CDR1 and CDR2 (germline): SGDLS, YYNGEE. The V gene lost 0 bases and the J gene lost 4 bases, with 7 bases spanning the gap.